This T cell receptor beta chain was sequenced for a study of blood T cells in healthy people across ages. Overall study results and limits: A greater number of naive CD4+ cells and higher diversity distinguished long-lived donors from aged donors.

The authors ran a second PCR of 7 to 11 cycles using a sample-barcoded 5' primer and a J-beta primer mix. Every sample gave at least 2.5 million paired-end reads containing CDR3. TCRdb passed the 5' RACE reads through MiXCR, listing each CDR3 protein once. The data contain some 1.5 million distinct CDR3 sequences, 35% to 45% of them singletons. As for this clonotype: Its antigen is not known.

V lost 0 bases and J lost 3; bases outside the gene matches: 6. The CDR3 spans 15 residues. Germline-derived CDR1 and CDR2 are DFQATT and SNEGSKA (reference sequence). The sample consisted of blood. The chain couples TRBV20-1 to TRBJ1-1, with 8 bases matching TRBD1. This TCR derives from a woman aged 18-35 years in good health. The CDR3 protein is CSARDYSGGHTEAFF. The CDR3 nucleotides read TGCAGTGCTAGAGATTATTCAGGGGGCCACACTGAAGCTTTCTTT.